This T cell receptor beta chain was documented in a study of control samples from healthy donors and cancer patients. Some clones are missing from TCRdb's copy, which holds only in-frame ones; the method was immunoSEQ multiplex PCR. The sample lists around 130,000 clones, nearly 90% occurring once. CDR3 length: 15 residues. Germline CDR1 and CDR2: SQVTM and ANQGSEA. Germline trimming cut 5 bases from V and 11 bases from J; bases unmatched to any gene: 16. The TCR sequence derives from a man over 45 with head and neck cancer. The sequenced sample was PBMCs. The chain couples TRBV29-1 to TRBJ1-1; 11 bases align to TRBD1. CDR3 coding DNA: TGCAGCGTTCCATCATGGACAGGGGGCGCCCCCACGGCTTTCTTT. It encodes CSVPSWTGGAPTAFF.